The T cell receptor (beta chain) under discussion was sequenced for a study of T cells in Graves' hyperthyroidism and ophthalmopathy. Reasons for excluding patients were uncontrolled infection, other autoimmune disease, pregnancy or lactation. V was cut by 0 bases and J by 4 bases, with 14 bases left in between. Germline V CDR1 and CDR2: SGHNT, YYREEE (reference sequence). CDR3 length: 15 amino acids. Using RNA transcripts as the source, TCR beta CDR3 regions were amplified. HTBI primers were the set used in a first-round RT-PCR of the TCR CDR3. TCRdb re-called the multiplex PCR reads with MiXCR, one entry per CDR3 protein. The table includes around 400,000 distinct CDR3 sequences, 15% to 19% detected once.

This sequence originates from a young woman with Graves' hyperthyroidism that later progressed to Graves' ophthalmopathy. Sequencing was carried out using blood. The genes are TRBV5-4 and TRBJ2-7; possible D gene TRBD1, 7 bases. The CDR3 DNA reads TGTGCCAGCAGCTTGGGAGGCCCAGGGGGGTACGAGCAGTACTTC. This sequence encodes CASSLGGPGGYEQYF.